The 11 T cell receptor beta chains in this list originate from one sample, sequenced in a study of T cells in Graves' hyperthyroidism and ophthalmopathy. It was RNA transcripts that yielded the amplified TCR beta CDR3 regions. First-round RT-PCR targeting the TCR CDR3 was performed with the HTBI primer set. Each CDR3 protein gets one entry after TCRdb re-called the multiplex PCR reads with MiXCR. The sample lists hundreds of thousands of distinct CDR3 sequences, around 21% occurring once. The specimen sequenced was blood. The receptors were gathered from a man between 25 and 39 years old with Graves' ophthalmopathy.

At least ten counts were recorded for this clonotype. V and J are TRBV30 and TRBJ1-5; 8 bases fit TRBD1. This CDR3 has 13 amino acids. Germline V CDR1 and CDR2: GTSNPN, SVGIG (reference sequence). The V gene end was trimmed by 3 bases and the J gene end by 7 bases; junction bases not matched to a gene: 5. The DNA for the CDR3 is TGTGCCTGGAGCATGACAGGGGAACAGCCCCAGCATTTT. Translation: CAWSMTGEQPQHF.

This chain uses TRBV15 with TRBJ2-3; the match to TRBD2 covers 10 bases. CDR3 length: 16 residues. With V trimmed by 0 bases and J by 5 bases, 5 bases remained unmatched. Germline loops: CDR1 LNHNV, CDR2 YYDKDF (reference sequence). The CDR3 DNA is TGTGCCACCAGCAGAGATCTAGCGGGAGTCTTAGATACGCAGTATTTT. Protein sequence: CATSRDLAGVLDTQYF.

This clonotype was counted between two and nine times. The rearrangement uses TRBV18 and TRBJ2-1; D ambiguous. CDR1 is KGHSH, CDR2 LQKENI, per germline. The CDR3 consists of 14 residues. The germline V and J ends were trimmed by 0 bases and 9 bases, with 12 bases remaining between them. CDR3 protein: CASSPPGTLVEQFF. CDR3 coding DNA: TGTGCCAGCTCACCACCGGGCACACTGGTTGAGCAGTTCTTC.

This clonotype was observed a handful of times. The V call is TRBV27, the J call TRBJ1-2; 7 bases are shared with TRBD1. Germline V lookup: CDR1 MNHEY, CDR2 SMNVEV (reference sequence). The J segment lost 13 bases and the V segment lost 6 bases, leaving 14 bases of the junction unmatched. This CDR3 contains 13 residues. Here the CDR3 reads CASSERGRVRFTF. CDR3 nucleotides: TGTGCCAGCAGCGAGAGGGGGCGCGTCAGGTTCACCTTC.

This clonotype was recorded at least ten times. CDR3 in amino acids: CASSMVVGEAFF. CDR3 nucleotides: TGTGCCAGTAGTATGGTGGTCGGTGAAGCTTTCTTT. This sequence joins TRBV19 and TRBJ1-1; no firm D call. Germline assignment: CDR1 LNHDA and CDR2 SQIVND (reference sequence). This CDR3 is 12 amino acids long. Between the trimmed V and J ends, which lost 3 bases and 7 bases, there was a span of 9 bases.

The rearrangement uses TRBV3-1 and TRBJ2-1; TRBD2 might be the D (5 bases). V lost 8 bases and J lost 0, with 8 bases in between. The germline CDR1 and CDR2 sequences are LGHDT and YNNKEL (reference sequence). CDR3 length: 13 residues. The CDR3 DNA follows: TGTGCCAGCGGAGGAACCTCCTACAATGAGCAGTTCTTC. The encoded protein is CASGGTSYNEQFF.

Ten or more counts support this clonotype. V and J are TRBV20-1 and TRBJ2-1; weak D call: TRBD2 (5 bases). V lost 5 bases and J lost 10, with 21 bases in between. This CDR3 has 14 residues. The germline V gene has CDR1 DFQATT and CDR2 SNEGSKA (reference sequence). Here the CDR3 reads CSAPPGRYGGEQFF. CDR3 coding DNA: TGCAGTGCTCCCCCTGGTAGATACGGAGGAGAGCAGTTCTTC.

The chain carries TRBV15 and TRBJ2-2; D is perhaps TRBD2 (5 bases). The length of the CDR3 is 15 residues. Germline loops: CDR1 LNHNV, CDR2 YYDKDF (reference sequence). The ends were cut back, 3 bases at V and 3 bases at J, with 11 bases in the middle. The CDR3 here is CATSSFEGHTGELFF. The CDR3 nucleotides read TGTGCCACCAGCAGTTTCGAGGGTCACACCGGGGAGCTGTTTTTT.

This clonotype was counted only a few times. The CDR3 coding sequence is TGTGCCAGCAGCTTAGCTACCCGGGTCGAGCAGTACTTC. As protein: CASSLATRVEQYF. The chain is built from TRBV7-9 and TRBJ2-7; D gene unclear. The CDR3 covers 13 residues. The V and J ends lost 0 bases and 6 bases respectively, with 9 bases between them. Germline assignment: CDR1 SEHNR and CDR2 FQNEAQ (reference sequence).

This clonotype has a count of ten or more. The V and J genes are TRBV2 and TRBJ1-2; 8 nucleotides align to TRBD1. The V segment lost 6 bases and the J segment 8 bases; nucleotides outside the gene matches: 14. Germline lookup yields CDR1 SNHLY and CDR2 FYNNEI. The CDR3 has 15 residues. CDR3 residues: CASRDDYRGVSGYTF. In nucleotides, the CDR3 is TGTGCCAGCAGAGACGATTACAGGGGGGTGAGCGGCTACACCTTC.

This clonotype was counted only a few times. DNA for the CDR3: TGTGCCATCAGTGGGGGGACTAGCGGGAGTTCTAATGAGCAGTTCTTC. Residues: CAISGGTSGSSNEQFF. The rearrangement uses TRBV10-3 and TRBJ2-1; 14 bases are shared with TRBD2. The germline gives CDR1 ENHRY, CDR2 SYGVKD. J gave up 7 bases and V 4 bases, and 6 bases lay outside the gene matches. The CDR3 has 16 residues.